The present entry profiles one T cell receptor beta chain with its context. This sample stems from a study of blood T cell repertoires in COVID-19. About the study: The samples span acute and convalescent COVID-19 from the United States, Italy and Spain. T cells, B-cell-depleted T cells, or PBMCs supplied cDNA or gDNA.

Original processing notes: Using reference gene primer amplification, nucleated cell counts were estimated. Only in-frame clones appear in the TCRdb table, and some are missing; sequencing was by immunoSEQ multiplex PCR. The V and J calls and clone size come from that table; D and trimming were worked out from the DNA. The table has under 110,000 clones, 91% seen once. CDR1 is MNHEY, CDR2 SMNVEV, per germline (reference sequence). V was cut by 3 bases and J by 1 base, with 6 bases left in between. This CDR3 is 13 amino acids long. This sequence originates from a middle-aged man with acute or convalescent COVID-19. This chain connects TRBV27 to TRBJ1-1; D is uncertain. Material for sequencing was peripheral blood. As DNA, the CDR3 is TGTGCCAGCAGTTTGGCCGAGAACACTGAAGCTTTCTTT. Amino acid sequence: CASSLAENTEAFF.